This is a list of T cell receptor beta chains from one sample in a study of control samples from healthy donors and cancer patients. The repertoire was sequenced with immunoSEQ multiplex PCR; TCRdb's copy has only in-frame clones and lacks some. The repertoire has roughly 100,000 clones, approximately 90% of them found once; the top ten carry around 0.9%. The specimen was blood. Receptor source: a woman aged 30 to 39 in good health. The CDR3 runs from the conserved cysteine through the conserved F or W. D genes are given only for firm matches. For some rows the clone size is stated as once, few or many, or as a class when expanded; others skip it.

d_gene,v_gene,abundance,j_gene,CDR3aa,CDR3nt
TRBD2,TRBV5-1,NA,TRBJ2-3,CASSDVSGRVTDTQYF,TGCGCCAGCAGCGATGTTAGCGGGAGGGTAACAGATACGCAGTATTTT
TRBD1,TRBV4-1,NA,TRBJ1-2,CASSQTPGQTYGYTF,TGCGCCAGCAGCCAAACCCCGGGACAGACCTATGGCTACACCTTC
NA,TRBV28,NA,TRBJ1-1,CASSSGLRGAFF,TGTGCCAGCAGTTCCGGGCTTCGTGGAGCTTTCTTT
NA,TRBV4-1,NA,TRBJ2-5,CASSQEASVGTQYF,TGCGCCAGCAGCCAAGAGGCTAGCGTTGGGACCCAGTACTTC
TRBD1,TRBV19,NA,TRBJ1-6,CASSSRAGTDNSPLHF,TGTGCCAGTAGTTCCCGAGCCGGGACAGATAATTCACCCCTCCACTTT
NA,TRBV7-6,NA,TRBJ2-2,CASSLQVSGTAGELFF,TGTGCCAGCAGCTTACAGGTCTCGGGGACGGCCGGGGAGCTGTTTTTT
NA,TRBV7-9,NA,TRBJ2-2,CASTFTGELFF,TGTGCCAGCACCTTCACCGGGGAGCTGTTTTTT
NA,TRBV6-2/TRBV6-3,NA,TRBJ1-2,CASSSPPTNYGYTF,TGTGCCAGCAGTTCCCCCCCCACGAACTATGGCTACACCTTC
NA,TRBV19,NA,TRBJ1-1,CASSIRQRTEAFF,TGTGCCAGTAGTATACGACAGAGGACTGAAGCTTTCTTT
NA,TRBV5-6,NA,TRBJ1-3,CASSSTGYSGNTIYF,TGTGCCAGCAGCTCTACAGGGTACTCTGGAAACACCATATATTTT
NA,TRBV15,NA,TRBJ2-1,CATSRASGGRNEQFF,TGTGCCACCAGCAGAGCCTCCGGGGGTCGGAATGAGCAGTTCTTC
NA,TRBV18,NA,TRBJ1-5,CASSPAGSNQPQHF,TGTGCCAGCTCACCTGCCGGATCCAATCAGCCCCAGCATTTT
TRBD1,TRBV5-4,NA,TRBJ1-2,CASSLAGQGSYTF,TGTGCCAGCAGCTTGGCGGGACAGGGTAGCTACACCTTC
NA,TRBV11-2,few,TRBJ2-7,CASSLAGSPYEQYF,TGTGCCAGCAGCTTAGCCGGCAGTCCCTACGAGCAGTACTTC
NA,TRBV9,NA,TRBJ2-5,CASSLGTTVQETQYF,TGTGCCAGCAGCTTAGGCACTACCGTACAAGAGACCCAGTACTTC
NA,TRBV18,NA,TRBJ1-1,CASSPGTPITRAFF,TGTGCCAGCTCACCCGGGACCCCAATTACGCGGGCTTTCTTT
NA,TRBV6-5,NA,TRBJ1-1,CASLAQEEAFF,TGTGCCAGCCTGGCTCAGGAAGAAGCTTTCTTT
NA,TRBV28,NA,TRBJ1-4,CASSGTANEKLFF,TGTGCCAGCAGTGGAACAGCTAATGAAAAACTGTTTTTT
NA,TRBV15,NA,TRBJ2-1,CATSRANSYNEQFF,TGTGCCACCAGCAGAGCTAACTCCTACAATGAGCAGTTCTTC
NA,TRBV3-1/TRBV3-2,few,TRBJ2-1,CASSHVRAPNNEQFF,TGTGCCAGCAGCCACGTGCGAGCTCCCAACAATGAGCAGTTCTTC
TRBD1,TRBV5-1,NA,TRBJ1-1,CASTIRQGVMNTEAFF,TGCGCCAGTACGATCCGACAGGGGGTAATGAACACTGAAGCTTTCTTT
NA,TRBV25-1,NA,TRBJ1-1,CASSEGDRVTEAFF,TGTGCCAGCAGTGAAGGGGATCGGGTCACTGAAGCTTTCTTT
TRBD2,TRBV18,once,TRBJ2-1,CASSPPGLAGGYNEQFF,TGTGCCAGCTCACCACCAGGACTAGCGGGGGGGTACAATGAGCAGTTCTTC
TRBD2,TRBV11-3,NA,TRBJ2-5,CASSLTSGQETQYF,TGTGCCAGCAGCTTGACTAGCGGACAAGAGACCCAGTACTTC
TRBD1,TRBV7-8,NA,TRBJ1-2,CASSPRTGGAYYGYTF,TGTGCCAGCAGCCCGCGGACAGGGGGCGCGTATTATGGCTACACCTTC
NA,TRBV7-8,NA,TRBJ1-5,CASSLIGSNQPQHF,TGTGCCAGCAGCTTAATTGGTAGCAATCAGCCCCAGCATTTT
NA,TRBV12-3/TRBV12-4,NA,TRBJ2-1,CASSPRSGAEQFF,TGTGCCAGCAGTCCTCGGTCGGGAGCGGAGCAGTTCTTC
TRBD1,TRBV18,NA,TRBJ1-6,CASSERQGSSYNSPLHF,TGTGCCAGCTCCGAGAGACAGGGGAGCTCCTATAATTCACCCCTCCACTTT
TRBD1,TRBV2,NA,TRBJ2-7,CATNRDSPYEQYF,TGTGCCACCAACCGGGACAGCCCCTACGAGCAGTACTTC
TRBD2,TRBV5-4,NA,TRBJ2-2,CASSPPQTSGRADGELFF,TGTGCCAGCAGTCCACCGCAGACTAGCGGGAGGGCCGACGGGGAGCTGTTTTTT
NA,TRBV3-1/TRBV3-2,NA,TRBJ1-4,CASSQVNEKLFF,TGTGCCAGCAGCCAAGTGAATGAAAAACTGTTTTTT
TRBD1,TRBV19,NA,TRBJ2-7,CASSRLQGLLGEQYF,TGTGCCAGTAGTCGGCTACAGGGGCTCCTCGGCGAGCAGTACTTC
NA,TRBV18,NA,TRBJ1-2,CASSPPGTNYGYTF,TGTGCCAGCTCGCCCCCCGGGACCAACTATGGCTACACCTTC
NA,TRBV5-1,NA,TRBJ1-1,CASSPGTEAFF,TGCGCCAGCAGCCCGGGGACGGAAGCTTTCTTT
NA,TRBV15,NA,TRBJ1-5,CATSRDPGSNQPQHF,TGTGCCACCAGCAGAGATCCTGGTAGCAATCAGCCCCAGCATTTT
NA,TRBV11-1,few,TRBJ2-4,CASSFGEAGIQYF,TGTGCCAGCAGCTTTGGCGAGGCGGGCATTCAGTACTTC
TRBD1,TRBV4-1,NA,TRBJ1-5,CASSLNRGPLTHNQPQHF,TGCGCCAGCAGCCTTAACAGGGGACCCCTTACCCACAATCAGCCCCAGCATTTT
NA,TRBV29-1,NA,TRBJ1-2,CSVEGAGAISGYTF,TGCAGCGTTGAGGGGGCAGGGGCGATCTCTGGCTACACCTTC
NA,TRBV11-2,NA,TRBJ1-1,CASSLFRSGEAFF,TGTGCCAGCAGCTTATTCAGGAGTGGTGAAGCTTTCTTT
NA,TRBV24-1,NA,TRBJ2-3,CATSAAGFGDTQYF,TGTGCCACCAGTGCGGCCGGCTTCGGGGATACGCAGTATTTT
NA,TRBV14,NA,TRBJ1-5,CASSQAGTTDPRYSNQPQHF,TGTGCCAGCAGCCAAGCGGGCACGACAGACCCACGGTATAGCAATCAGCCCCAGCATTTT
NA,TRBV7-9,NA,TRBJ1-1,CASSFTPRGVGGLRTEAFF,TGTGCCAGCAGCTTTACTCCAAGGGGAGTGGGAGGTTTGAGGACTGAAGCTTTCTTT
NA,TRBV10-3,NA,TRBJ1-5,CAISESGLGNQPQHF,TGTGCCATCAGTGAGTCGGGTCTAGGCAATCAGCCCCAGCATTTT
NA,TRBV15,NA,TRBJ1-1,CATSMVGKAFF,TGTGCCACCAGCATGGTCGGAAAAGCTTTCTTT
TRBD1,TRBV7-3,once,TRBJ1-1,CASSETGDQAFF,TGTGCCAGCAGCGAGACAGGGGACCAAGCTTTCTTT
TRBD1,TRBV28,NA,TRBJ1-2,CASSTGALGYTF,TGTGCCAGCAGTACAGGGGCCCTCGGCTACACCTTC
NA,TRBV27,NA,TRBJ1-1,CASSFRGLTEAFF,TGTGCCAGCAGTTTTCGGGGGCTAACTGAAGCTTTCTTT
NA,TRBV19,few,TRBJ1-1,CASSIPPGGYAEAFF,TGTGCCAGTAGTATCCCACCCGGAGGGTACGCTGAAGCTTTCTTT
NA,TRBV28,NA,TRBJ1-6,CASSFSQGWTPLHF,TGTGCCAGCAGTTTCTCGCAGGGGTGGACACCCCTCCACTTT
TRBD1,TRBV4-2,NA,TRBJ2-1,CASSQDPTGGYEQFF,TGTGCCAGCAGCCAGGATCCCACAGGGGGATATGAGCAGTTCTTC
NA,TRBV2,NA,TRBJ2-1,CASRDSTYYNEQFF,TGTGCCAGCAGGGACTCTACTTACTACAATGAGCAGTTCTTC
TRBD2,TRBV3-1/TRBV3-2,NA,TRBJ2-1,CASSWTSGNNEQFF,TGTGCCAGCAGTTGGACTAGCGGAAACAATGAGCAGTTCTTC
TRBD1,TRBV5-8,NA,TRBJ2-5,CASSLGTGKETQYF,TGTGCCAGCAGCTTGGGGACAGGGAAAGAGACCCAGTACTTC
TRBD2,TRBV30,NA,TRBJ2-3,CAWGELAGRTDTQYF,TGTGCCTGGGGGGAGCTAGCGGGTCGGACAGATACGCAGTATTTT